The rows below give T cell receptor beta chains drawn from one sample of a study of blood T cells in healthy people across ages. TCRdb ran MiXCR on the 5' RACE reads and lists one entry per CDR3 protein. Of about 1.8 million distinct CDR3 sequences in the sample, roughly 49% were seen once. The sequencing sample was made of blood. These receptors all come from a woman aged 40 to 49 in good health. The CDR3 runs from the conserved cysteine through the conserved F or W. Each record gives: V gene, CDR3 length, D gene, J gene, clone size, CDR3 DNA, CDR3 protein. A D gene is named only where the DNA matches it firmly. A row's size may be missing; if present it is once, few, many or a size class.

>TRBV7-8|20|TRBD1|TRBJ1-2|NA
TGTGCCAGCAGCTCCCCGTCTAACCGGACAGGAACCCCAACTAACTATGGCTACACCTTC
CASSSPSNRTGTPTNYGYTF
>TRBV28|15|TRBD2|TRBJ2-7|NA
TGTGCCAGCAGACCTCAGCGGGGGGACTTATACGAGCAGTACTTC
CASRPQRGDLYEQYF
>TRBV5-4|13|NA|TRBJ1-2|few
TGTGCCAGCAGCTTGGGCGGGAGTTCGGGCTACACCTTC
CASSLGGSSGYTF
>TRBV6-2/TRBV6-3|15|NA|TRBJ1-1|NA
TGTGCCAGCAGTTACGTGGGAGCGGGGCAGGGTGAAGCTTTCTTT
CASSYVGAGQGEAFF
>TRBV28|12|NA|TRBJ2-1|few
TGTGCCAGCAGGGACAGTTCCAATGAGCAGTTCTTC
CASRDSSNEQFF
>TRBV24-1|13|NA|TRBJ1-5|NA
TGTGCCACCACCCAGGGTAGTAATCAGCCCCAGCATTTT
CATTQGSNQPQHF
>TRBV11-2|14|TRBD2|TRBJ2-3|NA
TGTGCCAGCAGCAACGGACTAGCCGCGGATACGCAGTATTTT
CASSNGLAADTQYF
>TRBV5-6|16|NA|TRBJ2-1|NA
TGTGCCAGCAGCTTGGGATGGGAGCTCTCCTACAATGAGCAGTTCTTC
CASSLGWELSYNEQFF
>TRBV20-1|15|NA|TRBJ1-2|few
TGCAGTGCTAGAGATCGCCCCAGGGGCAGCTATGGCTACACCTTC
CSARDRPRGSYGYTF
>TRBV12-3/TRBV12-4|17|NA|TRBJ1-4|NA
TGTGCCAGCAGTTTGTTAGGCGGGGATAACCCTTTTGAAAAACTGTTTTTT
CASSLLGGDNPFEKLFF
>TRBV5-1|16|TRBD1|TRBJ2-7|few
TGCGCCAGCAGCACCACTTCCCAAGGACAGGGCCCCGAGCAGTACTTC
CASSTTSQGQGPEQYF
>TRBV29-1|12|NA|TRBJ1-2|few
TGCAGCGTTAAGACAGTCGCCTATGGCTACACCTTC
CSVKTVAYGYTF
>TRBV20-1|13|TRBD2|TRBJ2-7|NA
TGCAGTGTTAAGACTAGCGGCTTCTACGAGCAGTACTTC
CSVKTSGFYEQYF
>TRBV4-3|17|NA|TRBJ1-1|few
TGCGCCAGCAGCCAAGAAAGTATTCGGACAGTGAACACTGAAGCTTTCTTT
CASSQESIRTVNTEAFF
>TRBV29-1|14|NA|TRBJ2-5|NA
TGCAGCGTTGAAGGTACAGTAACCGGAGAGACCCAGTACTTC
CSVEGTVTGETQYF
>TRBV6-1|14|NA|TRBJ2-7|NA
TGTGCCAGCAGTCCCCGGGACATAGCCTACGAGCAGTACTTC
CASSPRDIAYEQYF
>TRBV5-1|14|NA|TRBJ2-1|NA
TGCGCCAGCAGCTTGACGGACTTCTACAATGAGCAGTTCTTC
CASSLTDFYNEQFF
>TRBV29-1|13|TRBD1|TRBJ1-1|NA
TGCAGCGTTGAAGTCGACAGGGCCCCTGAAGCTTTCTTT
CSVEVDRAPEAFF
>TRBV6-2/TRBV6-3|15|TRBD1|TRBJ1-2|few
TGTGCCAGCAGTCAACCGAGGACAGGGAAAGATGGCTACACCTTC
CASSQPRTGKDGYTF
>TRBV28|12|NA|TRBJ2-1|few
TGTGCCAGCAGTTCCGGGGGTAGTGAGCAGTTCTTC
CASSSGGSEQFF
>TRBV2|15|TRBD2|TRBJ2-7|once
TGTGCCGTACCGGGACTAGCGGGGGAGTCCTACGAGCAGTACTTC
CAVPGLAGESYEQYF
>TRBV6-2/TRBV6-3|13|TRBD2|TRBJ2-7|NA
TGTGCCAGCACCCCACGGGGGGGTTACGAGCAGTACTTC
CASTPRGGYEQYF
>TRBV13|16|NA|TRBJ2-1|NA
TGTGCCAGCAGCTTAGGGCCGGAGGCAAGCGCCAATGAGCAGTTCTTC
CASSLGPEASANEQFF
>TRBV6-1|14|TRBD1|TRBJ2-1|NA
TGTGCCAGCCCTGGACAGGGCCCACACAATGAGCAGTTCTTC
CASPGQGPHNEQFF
>TRBV15|11|NA|TRBJ1-1|NA
TGTGCCACCAGCAGAGTAGGGCAAGCTTTCTTT
CATSRVGQAFF
>TRBV6-4|14|NA|TRBJ2-1|few
TGTGCCAGGCTTCCAGTGGGGGAAGACCCAGAGCAGTTCTTC
CARLPVGEDPEQFF
>TRBV28|21|NA|TRBJ2-1|once
TGTGCCAGCAGTGGAATTGTCTGGCTTCGGGGTGGTCTCGGGTCCTACAATGAGCAGTTCTTC
CASSGIVWLRGGLGSYNEQFF